The clone carrying this TCR beta chain occurred once. The antigen is undetermined. The sample originates from a study of CD8 T cells in Susac syndrome. The study's findings and limits: That the number of individuals in its TCR sequencing and HLA analysis was relatively small was acknowledged by the study.

It was with random hexamers that 0.5 to 1 ug RNA was reverse transcribed. Across 54 Vbeta and 13 Jbeta, immunoSEQ multiplex PCR amplified TCR beta CDR3. One entry per CDR3 protein, called by TCRdb with MiXCR from the immunoSEQ multiplex PCR reads. The sample records about 190,000 distinct CDR3 sequences, 90% to 95% being singletons. Negative isolation yielded CD8+ and CD4+ T cells; FACS enriched TEMRA cells. The CDR3 totals 15 residues. Germline V gives CDR1 LGHNA, CDR2 YSLEER. Trimming removed 3 bases from V and 0 bases from J, with 10 bases in between. The source is a human donor in good health. The chain joins TRBV4-3 to TRBJ2-3; TRBD1 or TRBD2 may be the D gene (5 bases each). The sequenced sample was CD4+ T cells from PBMCs. CDR3 sequence: CASSQGTVSTDTQYF. CDR3 nucleotide sequence: TGCGCCAGCAGCCAGGGGACCGTGAGCACAGATACGCAGTATTTT.